A selection of T cell receptor beta chains follows, all from one sample in a study of CD8 T cells in ankylosing spondylitis. TCRdb passed the 5' RACE reads through MiXCR, listing each CDR3 protein once. The sample consists of a few hundred thousand distinct CDR3 sequences, around 21% of them appearing once. Sample: blood, either unsorted or a sorted T cell fraction (not recorded which). These receptors were obtained from a female donor with ankylosing spondylitis or in good health (not recorded which). CDR3s leave out the opening cysteine and the closing phenylalanine or tryptophan.

cdr3_length j_call v_call cdr3_aa
13 TRBJ1-1 TRBV7-3 ASSLQGDGLTEAF
14 TRBJ2-1 TRBV2 ASSARLAASYNEQF
13 TRBJ2-7 TRBV15 ATSPGGRGGEEQY
13 TRBJ2-1 TRBV12-3/TRBV12-4 ASSHRTGGGNEQF
15 TRBJ2-3 TRBV20-1 SARDPSGSHGVDTQY
17 TRBJ2-1 TRBV20-1 SARALGLAGISSYNEQF
14 TRBJ1-3 TRBV7-2 ASSPVGGYSGNTIY
15 TRBJ2-1 TRBV4-2 ASSQEGTGSSYNEQF
12 TRBJ2-7 TRBV20-1 CAYGTSGSYEQY
15 TRBJ2-1 TRBV28 ASSFTGWLAAYNEQF
15 TRBJ2-2 TRBV6-5 ASSYSGGRALTGELF
13 TRBJ2-7 TRBV6-2/TRBV6-3 ASSYSSGRPYEQY
13 TRBJ2-6 TRBV7-2 ASSLGVTGANVLT
12 TRBJ2-5 TRBV12-3/TRBV12-4 ASAIYPHQETQY
14 TRBJ2-1 TRBV6-1 ASRKEGLAGHNEQF
6 TRBJ2-1 TRBV20-1 HTEEQF
11 TRBJ1-5 TRBV5-1 ASSPDSVQPQH
16 TRBJ2-4 TRBV3-1 ASSQGDRGLGGQKHWY